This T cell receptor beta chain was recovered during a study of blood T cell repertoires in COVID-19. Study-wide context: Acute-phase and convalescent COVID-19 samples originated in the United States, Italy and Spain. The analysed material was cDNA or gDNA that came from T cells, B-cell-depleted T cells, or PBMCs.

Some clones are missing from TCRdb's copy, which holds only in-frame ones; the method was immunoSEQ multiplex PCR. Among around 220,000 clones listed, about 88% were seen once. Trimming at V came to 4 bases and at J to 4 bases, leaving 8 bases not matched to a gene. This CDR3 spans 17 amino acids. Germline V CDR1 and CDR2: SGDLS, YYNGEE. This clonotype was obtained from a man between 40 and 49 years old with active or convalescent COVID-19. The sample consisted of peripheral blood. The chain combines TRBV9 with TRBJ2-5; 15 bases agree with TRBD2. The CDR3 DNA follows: TGTGCCAGCAGCCCCATGGGACTAGCGGGAGGAGGAGAGACCCAGTACTTC. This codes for CASSPMGLAGGGETQYF. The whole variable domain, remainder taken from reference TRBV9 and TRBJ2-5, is DSGVTQTPKHLITATGQRVTLRCSPRSGDLSVYWYQQSLDQGLQFLIQYYNGEERAKGNILERFSAQQFPDLHSELNLSSLELGDSALYFCASSPMGLAGGGETQYFGPGTRLLVL.